The TCR beta chain described here comes from a study of metastatic and nonmetastatic thyroid tumors. As for the study in general: Repertoires were compared across blood and tumor or nodule tissue from malignant and benign thyroid patients. Findings and limits, study-wide: The study reportedly found significantly higher TCR beta diversity in malignant thyroid tumors than benign nodules, in blood and tumor.

This CDR3 region has 17 residues. The V gene lost 4 bases and the J gene lost 0 bases, with 19 bases spanning the gap. The germline V gene encodes CDR1 SGHTA and CDR2 FQGTGA. Thyroid surgery took place with no prior treatment in any patient. This clone was counted at least ten times. Its antigen is undetermined. In the original workflow: Differences in CDR3 between clinicopathological groups were drawn on to build a classifier intended to discriminate distant-metastatic papillary thyroid cancer patients. TCRdb redid the clone calls on the PCR reads using MiXCR. The authors' filters were not applied to this entry. The table has tens of thousands of clones, 26% seen once.

The receptor was derived from a female donor with papillary thyroid cancer or a benign thyroid nodule (not recorded which). Some clones in this sample may be carry-over from other donors' samples. The specimen sequenced was blood. The rearrangement links TRBV7-3 to TRBJ2-7; D is perhaps TRBD1 (6 bases). The CDR3 coding sequence is TGTGCCAGCAGCTGCCCGCCCAGTGGACAGAACTCCTACGAGCAGTACTTC. Translating gives CASSCPPSGQNSYEQYF.